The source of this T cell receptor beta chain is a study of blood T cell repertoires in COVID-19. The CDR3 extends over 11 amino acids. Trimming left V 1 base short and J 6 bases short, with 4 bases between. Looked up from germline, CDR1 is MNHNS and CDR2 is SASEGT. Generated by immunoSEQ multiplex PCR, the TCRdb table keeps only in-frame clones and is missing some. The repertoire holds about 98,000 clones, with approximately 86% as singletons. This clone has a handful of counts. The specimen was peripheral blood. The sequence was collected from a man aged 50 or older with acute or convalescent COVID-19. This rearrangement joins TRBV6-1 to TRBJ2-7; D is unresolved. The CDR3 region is CASSEGLEQYF. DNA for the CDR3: TGTGCCAGCAGTGAAGGGCTCGAGCAGTACTTC.